This entry lists 2 T cell receptor beta chains sequenced from one sample in a study of cytomegalovirus exposure and HLA in healthy donors. The study ran its PCR with 60 Vbeta and 13 Jbeta primers. The data were produced by immunoSEQ multiplex PCR, yet TCRdb's version contains in-frame clones alone and is incomplete. Of 99,000 or so clones listed, about 85% are singletons. Sequenced material: PBMCs. Receptor source: a female donor in good health and CMV-seropositive.

The chain carries TRBV18 and TRBJ2-3, with a tentative D call TRBD2 (6 bases). CDR1 is KGHSH, CDR2 LQKENI, per germline. CDR3 length equals 15 residues. V lost 2 bases and J lost 6, with 15 bases in between. The CDR3, as DNA: TGTGCCAGCTCACCAGATAGCGGAGAGTTGGATACGCAGTATTTT. This sequence encodes CASSPDSGELDTQYF.

J is TRBJ1-5 and V is TRBV12-5; TRBD1 matches 9 bases. The CDR3 has 16 residues. Germline V gene sequence: CDR1 LGHNT, CDR2 FRNRAP. V was clipped by 1 base and J by 1 base; unmatched bases: 2. The DNA of the CDR3 is TGTGCTAGTGGTTTGGGAGGACAGGGGAGCAATCAGCCCCAGCATTTT. Translation: CASGLGGQGSNQPQHF.